A single sample gave rise to the 4 T cell receptor beta chains below, sequenced in a study of T cell clonotyping in hematopoietic cell transplantation. Clones were read by immunoSEQ multiplex PCR, and TCRdb kept only the in-frame ones, dropping some. Among over 5,500 clones listed, 80% were seen once. The time point: recipient sample about 28 days before transplant, after cytoreduction. The sample in question was peripheral blood mononuclear cells, obtained before stem cell transplant. These receptors all stem from a woman aged 45-59 years with acute myeloid leukemia. Some clones in this sample may be carry-over from other donors' samples.

This clone was seen more than once but under ten times. The J gene is TRBJ2-1, the V gene TRBV2; D unresolved. V gave up 7 bases and J gave up 9 bases, with 10 bases separating them. The CDR3 spans 11 residues. CDR1 is SNHLY, CDR2 FYNNEI, per germline. The CDR3 loop is CASTPASEQFF. The CDR3 DNA is TGTGCCAGCACCCCCGCGAGTGAGCAGTTCTTC.

This clone was seen a handful of times. The chain is built from TRBV11-2 and TRBJ2-3, with 12 bases that match TRBD1. The CDR3 is made up of 17 amino acids. Per the germline V gene, CDR1 is SGHAT and CDR2 is FQNNGV. V gave up 2 bases and J gave up 3 bases; unmatched junction bases: 6. The CDR3 DNA follows: TGTGCCAGCAGCTTAAGGGGGACAGGGGGCGGAACAGATACGCAGTATTTT. Its protein is CASSLRGTGGGTDTQYF. Full variable domain (remainder filled in from reference TRBV11-2 and TRBJ2-3): EAGVAQSPRYKIIEKRQSVAFWCNPISGHATLYWYQQILGQGPKLLIQFQNNGVVDDSQLPKDRFSAERLKGVDSTLKIQPAKLEDSAVYLCASSLRGTGGGTDTQYFGPGTRLTVL.

The V and J genes are TRBV5-1 and TRBJ1-4, with TRBD1 identical over 9 bases. Germline lookup yields CDR1 SGHRS and CDR2 YFSETQ. V trimming: 1 base; J trimming: 7 bases; junction bases outside the gene matches: 8. The CDR3 loop spans 16 amino acids. The CDR3 loop is CASSLSRGQGSEKLFF. In DNA, the CDR3 is TGCGCCAGCAGCTTGAGCAGGGGACAGGGTAGTGAAAAACTGTTTTTT.

The V gene is TRBV28, the J gene TRBJ2-3; D ambiguous. CDR1 is MDHEN, CDR2 SYDVKM, per germline. The CDR3 is made up of 14 amino acids. The V gene lost 6 bases and the J gene lost 1 base, with 11 bases spanning the gap. CDR3 protein: CASSRALGTDTQYF. In DNA form, the CDR3 reads TGTGCCAGCAGCCGAGCCCTCGGCACAGATACGCAGTATTTT.